This T cell receptor (beta chain) derives from a study of shared clonotypes between healthy human individuals. Overall study findings and caveats: What naive subsets generally showed was a larger estimated richness than memory subsets showed.

Sequenced by immunoSEQ multiplex PCR; TCRdb stores in-frame clones only, minus some. The table lists a few hundred thousand clones, around 97% of them singletons. In regard to this clone: Its target is unknown.

The J segment lost 3 bases and the V segment lost 1 base, leaving 4 bases of the junction unmatched. The CDR3 is 16 amino acids. The germline V gene has CDR1 SNHLY and CDR2 FYNNEI. The clonotype originates from a woman younger than 45 in good health. The sequenced sample was naive CD4+ T cells sorted from blood. Sample subset: CD45RA+ positively selected. J is TRBJ2-3 and V is TRBV2, with 10 positions matching TRBD2. CDR3 in DNA: TGTGCCAGCAGTGAAGAGGGGGGACTAGCGACAGATACGCAGTATTTT. Its protein product is CASSEEGGLATDTQYF.